The 30 T cell receptor beta chains in this list originate from one sample, sequenced in a study of OX40 agonist ivuxolimab in advanced cancers. The protocol was immunoSEQ multiplex PCR, while the TCRdb copy is restricted to in-frame clones and leaves out a portion. The sample carries about 57,000 clones, 83% recorded once. The sequencing here drew on CD4+ or CD8+ T cells sorted from blood, taken in a trial of the OX40 agonist ivuxolimab. The receptors derive from an adult with an advanced solid tumor such as melanoma, head and neck, liver or kidney cancer.

The V call is TRBV11-3, the J call TRBJ2-1; D perhaps matches TRBD2 (6 bases). From germline, CDR1 is SGHNT and CDR2 YENEEA. The V gene lost 5 bases and the J gene lost 0 bases, with 14 bases spanning the gap. The CDR3 is made up of 16 amino acids. The CDR3 loop reads CASSTRDGSSYNEQFF. In DNA, the CDR3 is TGTGCCAGCAGCACCCGGGACGGGAGCTCCTACAATGAGCAGTTCTTC. Drawing the rest from reference TRBV11-3 and TRBJ2-1, the complete variable domain is EAGVVQSPRYKIIEKKQPVAFWCNPISGHNTLYWYLQNLGQGPELLIRYENEEAVDDSQLPKDRFSAERLKGVDSTLKIQPAELGDSAVYLCASSTRDGSSYNEQFFGPGTRLTVL.

The chain employs TRBV6-6 and TRBJ1-2; weak D call: TRBD1 (5 bases). Germline V gene lookup returns CDR1 MNHNY and CDR2 SVGAGI (reference sequence). V was shortened by 6 bases and J by 8 bases, with 19 bases between the two germline ends. The CDR3 is 14 amino acids. Here the CDR3 reads CASRDTGLRGGYTF. The CDR3 DNA follows: TGTGCCAGCAGGGACACGGGACTCCGAGGGGGCTACACCTTC.

This chain joins TRBV29-1 and TRBJ2-7, with 8 bases aligning to TRBD1. Trimming at V came to 4 bases and at J to 5 bases, leaving 7 bases not matched to a gene. This CDR3 is 13 amino acids long. Per germline, CDR1 SQVTM and CDR2 ANQGSEA. CDR3 protein: CSVAGTGLHEQYF. CDR3 bases: TGCAGCGTTGCAGGGACAGGCCTCCACGAGCAGTACTTC.

The chain recombines TRBV5-1 with TRBJ1-2, with D unclear. V was shortened by 4 bases and J by 4 bases, with 17 bases between the two germline ends. CDR1 is SGHRS, CDR2 YFSETQ, per germline. CDR3 length: 15 residues. CDR3 sequence: CASSPGKEFGYGYTF. Written as DNA, the CDR3 is TGCGCCAGCAGCCCCGGTAAGGAATTCGGCTATGGCTACACCTTC.

The chain recombines TRBV6-5 with TRBJ2-6, with unresolved D. This CDR3 region has 14 residues. The germline V gene encodes CDR1 MNHEY and CDR2 SVGAGI. The V end was cut by 5 bases, the J end by 6 bases, with 11 bases between. CDR3 bases: TGTGCCAGCAGTGGTTCGGGTACGGCCAACGTCCTGACTTTC. Amino acid sequence: CASSGSGTANVLTF.

This clone has only a few counts. This rearrangement joins TRBV5-4 to TRBJ2-3, with D maybe TRBD2 (5 bases). Germline V gene sequence: CDR1 SGHNT, CDR2 YYREEE (reference sequence). V was cut by 0 bases and J by 0 bases, with 8 bases left in between. This CDR3 has 15 amino acids. This CDR3 is CASSLEADSTDTQYF. The CDR3, as DNA: TGTGCCAGCAGCTTGGAAGCGGACAGCACAGATACGCAGTATTTT.

The chain has TRBV11-2 and TRBJ2-5; tentative D call: TRBD2 (5 bases). V lost 6 bases to trimming and J lost 5 bases, with 13 bases between them. The CDR3 loop spans 13 amino acids. Germline CDR1 reads SGHAT; CDR2 reads FQNNGV. The CDR3 region is CASSPNERETQYF. In DNA, the CDR3 is TGTGCCAGCAGTCCGAATGAGCGGGAGACCCAGTACTTC.

The chain carries TRBV5-6 and TRBJ1-2, with D maybe TRBD1 (5 bases). There are 12 residues in the CDR3. The germline CDR1 and CDR2 sequences are SGHDT and YYEEEE. Trimming took off 3 bases at V and 7 bases at J, with 10 bases between the two ends. CDR3 in DNA: TGTGCCAGCAGCTCAGTGAGGGGTGGCTACACCTTC. Encoded protein: CASSSVRGGYTF.

The rearrangement uses TRBV28 and TRBJ2-5; D tentatively fits TRBD1 or TRBD2 (6 bases each). Trimming cost V 7 bases and J 2 bases, with 14 bases left between them. The CDR3 spans 14 residues. CDR1 MDHEN and CDR2 SYDVKM come from the germline V gene. In nucleotides, the CDR3 is TGTGCCAGCAAACCCGGAGGGGGTCAAGAGACCCAGTACTTC. Residues: CASKPGGGQETQYF.

CDR3 sequence reads: CASSPRGSSGNTIYF. The CDR3 coding sequence is TGTGCCAGCTCACCACGCGGGAGCTCTGGAAACACCATATATTTT. The chain links TRBV18 to TRBJ1-3; the D is unclear. CDR1 and CDR2 from the germline V gene are KGHSH and LQKENI. The V and J ends lost 1 base and 0 bases respectively, with 7 bases between them. The CDR3 has 15 amino acids.

The chain recombines TRBV7-9 with TRBJ2-5, with 9 positions matching TRBD2. Germline V gene lookup returns CDR1 SEHNR and CDR2 FQNEAQ (reference sequence). This CDR3 spans 17 amino acids. V lost 0 bases to trimming and J lost 1 base; unmatched junction nucleotides: 6. The CDR3 nucleotides read TGTGCCAGCAGCTTAGCAGCGGGAGGTGAACGCCAAGAGACCCAGTACTTC. It encodes CASSLAAGGERQETQYF.

This chain joins TRBV6-1 and TRBJ1-1; D not certain. The CDR3 contains 15 residues. Deletions cut 6 bases from V and 0 bases from J, with 14 bases between. CDR1 is MNHNS and CDR2 is SASEGT in the germline V gene. The CDR3 loop is CASRGLEGVNTEAFF. The CDR3 nucleotides read TGTGCCAGCAGGGGATTGGAGGGCGTGAACACTGAAGCTTTCTTT.

The chain recombines TRBV30 with TRBJ1-1; the D is unclear. This CDR3 region has 13 residues. Deletions cut 4 bases from V and 7 bases from J, with 16 bases between. The V gene's germline CDR1 is GTSNPN and CDR2 SVGIG (reference sequence). This CDR3 is CAWTKRRFGEAFF. Written as DNA, the CDR3 is TGTGCCTGGACCAAAAGGAGGTTTGGTGAAGCTTTCTTT. Supplemented by reference TRBV30 and TRBJ1-1, the full variable domain reads SQTIHQWPATLVQPVGSPLSLECTVEGTSNPNLYWYRQAAGRGLQLLFYSVGIGQISSEVPQNLSASRPQDRQFILSSKKLLLSDSGFYLCAWTKRRFGEAFFGQGTRLTVV.

The J gene is TRBJ1-1, the V gene TRBV6-6; 9 bases are a match to TRBD1. The CDR3 runs to 12 residues. The V gene's germline CDR1 is MNHNY and CDR2 SVGAGI (reference sequence). Trimming at V came to 6 bases and at J to 10 bases, leaving 6 bases not matched to a gene. CDR3 in DNA: TGTGCCAGCAGGAACACGGACAGGGGAGCTTTCTTT. Protein: CASRNTDRGAFF.

This sequence joins TRBV19 and TRBJ2-5; 7 nucleotides match TRBD1. V trimming: 2 bases; J trimming: 2 bases; junction bases outside the gene matches: 8. The CDR3 length is 16 residues. From germline, CDR1 is LNHDA and CDR2 SQIVND (reference sequence). This chain's CDR3 is CASSISVGTVQETQYF. DNA for the CDR3: TGTGCCAGTAGTATAAGTGTGGGGACAGTACAAGAGACCCAGTACTTC.

Concerning this clone: Other DNA sequences in the sample encode the same CDR3. This chain links TRBV6-5 with TRBJ2-3; D unclear. The germline V gene has CDR1 MNHEY and CDR2 SVGAGI. The germline V and J ends were trimmed by 2 bases and 0 bases, with 6 bases remaining between them. The CDR3 is 14 amino acids. This chain's CDR3 is CASSYGGSTDTQYF. CDR3 bases: TGTGCCAGCAGTTACGGCGGCAGCACAGATACGCAGTATTTT.

To note about this clone: Other DNA sequences in the same sample also yield this CDR3. The genes are TRBV14 and TRBJ2-7, with 14 bases that match TRBD2. The CDR3 covers 17 residues. Per germline, CDR1 SGHDN and CDR2 FVKESK. The V segment lost 4 bases and the J segment 3 bases; nucleotides outside the gene matches: 8. CDR3 nucleotides: TGTGCCAGCAGCCCGTCGAGGGGACTAGCGGGAGTCTACGAGCAGTACTTC. Protein product: CASSPSRGLAGVYEQYF.

V and J are TRBV27 and TRBJ1-1; unclear D gene. CDR3 length: 18 residues. Trimming shortened V by 5 bases and J by 0 bases, and 22 bases separated the two germline ends. The germline gives CDR1 MNHEY, CDR2 SMNVEV (reference sequence). Here the CDR3 reads CASSPFILLGSVNTEAFF. DNA for the CDR3: TGTGCCAGCAGTCCATTCATCCTCCTGGGATCGGTGAACACTGAAGCTTTCTTT.

This rearrangement joins TRBV5-1 to TRBJ1-1; D perhaps matches TRBD1 (6 bases). The V end was cut by 1 base, the J end by 5 bases, with 12 bases between. This CDR3 has 14 amino acids. Germline CDR1 SGHRS, CDR2 YFSETQ. CDR3 DNA: TGCGCCAGCAGCTTGCAGCGGGGGCGAACTGAAGCTTTCTTT. Its protein product is CASSLQRGRTEAFF.

This clone was found once. The sample holds other DNA sequences that translate to the same CDR3. This sequence joins TRBV5-6 and TRBJ2-4; tentative D call: TRBD2 (5 bases). The germline V gene encodes CDR1 SGHDT and CDR2 YYEEEE. The ends were cut back, 2 bases at V and 10 bases at J, with 13 bases in the middle. This CDR3 comprises 13 residues. As DNA, the CDR3 is TGTGCCAGCAGCTTTTATCCGGGGAATATTCAGTACTTC. It yields the protein CASSFYPGNIQYF.

The chain links TRBV14 to TRBJ2-2; possible D gene TRBD2, 6 bases. The CDR3 length is 15 residues. Germline CDR1 SGHDN, CDR2 FVKESK. The germline V and J ends were trimmed by 1 base and 4 bases, with 10 bases remaining between them. CDR3 bases: TGTGCCAGCAGCCAAGGACTAGTTTCCACCGGGGAGCTGTTTTTT. Its protein is CASSQGLVSTGELFF.

The rearrangement joins TRBV19 to TRBJ1-4; TRBD1 is a possible D gene (5 bases). This CDR3 spans 19 amino acids. Germline CDR1 reads LNHDA; CDR2 reads SQIVND (reference sequence). V was clipped by 3 bases and J by 0 bases, with 20 bases between them. This CDR3 reads CASSIWRGWVEATNEKLFF. The CDR3 nucleotides read TGTGCCAGTAGTATCTGGCGGGGGTGGGTGGAAGCAACTAATGAAAAACTGTTTTTT.

This chain connects TRBV11-2 to TRBJ1-1; a weak D match, TRBD1 (6 bases). The CDR3 totals 15 residues. Germline values: CDR1 SGHAT, CDR2 FQNNGV. Trimming left V 3 bases short and J 5 bases short, with 16 bases between. Here the CDR3 DNA reads TGTGCCAGCAGCTTTACAGGGCCCGGGGGAACTGAAGCTTTCTTT. It codes for CASSFTGPGGTEAFF.

The J gene is TRBJ1-6, the V gene TRBV25-1, with TRBD1 matching 7 bases. Unmatched junction bases numbered 7, after V lost 5 bases and J lost 9 bases. This CDR3 is built from 14 residues. Germline-derived CDR1 and CDR2 are MGHDK and SYGVNS. The DNA for the CDR3 is TGTGCCAGCAGTAAGGGGGCTTGGGGTTCACCCCTCCACTTT. This sequence encodes CASSKGAWGSPLHF.

The chain joins TRBV7-9 to TRBJ1-3; D is ambiguous. CDR3 length equals 15 residues. Between the trimmed V and J ends, which lost 6 bases and 0 bases, there was a span of 12 bases. CDR1 is SEHNR, CDR2 FQNEAQ, per germline (reference sequence). CDR3 in amino acids: CASSFGLYSGNTIYF. The CDR3 DNA is TGTGCCAGCAGTTTCGGCCTCTACTCTGGAAACACCATATATTTT.

There are a few counts of this clone. The gene calls are TRBV30 and TRBJ1-3, with D uncertain. The length of the CDR3 is 14 residues. V dropped 1 base and J dropped 2 bases, with 9 bases sitting between them. Germline-derived CDR1 and CDR2 are GTSNPN and SVGIG (reference sequence). Here the CDR3 DNA reads TGTGCCTGGAGTGGTACTTACACTGGAAACACCATATATTTT. Encoded protein: CAWSGTYTGNTIYF. Using reference TRBV30 and TRBJ1-3 for the parts outside the CDR3, the full variable domain is SQTIHQWPATLVQPVGSPLSLECTVEGTSNPNLYWYRQAAGRGLQLLFYSVGIGQISSEVPQNLSASRPQDRQFILSSKKLLLSDSGFYLCAWSGTYTGNTIYFGEGSWLTVV.

V gene TRBV25-1 combines with J gene TRBJ2-4; TRBD2 is a possible D gene (5 bases). Trimming cost V 6 bases and J 1 base, with 10 bases left between them. Germline assignment: CDR1 MGHDK and CDR2 SYGVNS. This CDR3 is 14 amino acids long. The CDR3 loop is CASSGVGAKNIQYF. The DNA for the CDR3 is TGTGCCAGCAGCGGGGTGGGGGCCAAAAACATTCAGTACTTC.

J is TRBJ2-2 and V is TRBV2, with a weak D call TRBD2 (6 bases). Per the germline V gene, CDR1 is SNHLY and CDR2 is FYNNEI. Trimming stripped 6 bases from V and 5 bases from J, with 16 bases between. This CDR3 spans 15 amino acids. CDR3 sequence reads: CASRAGSPATGELFF. The DNA of the CDR3 is TGTGCCAGCAGAGCCGGGAGCCCGGCGACCGGGGAGCTGTTTTTT.

The chain carries TRBV11-2 and TRBJ1-5; no firm D call. This CDR3 contains 15 residues. Germline V gene lookup returns CDR1 SGHAT and CDR2 FQNNGV. With 3 bases removed from V and 0 bases from J, the gap between germline ends came to 9 bases. The CDR3 protein is CASSFLGNSNQPQHF. As DNA, the CDR3 is TGTGCCAGCAGCTTTTTAGGGAATAGCAATCAGCCCCAGCATTTT.

The V and J genes are TRBV28 and TRBJ1-1; the match to TRBD1 covers 8 bases. The CDR3 spans 17 residues. V shed 5 bases, J shed 2 bases, and the junction held 13 bases outside the gene matches. CDR1 and CDR2 from the germline V gene are MDHEN and SYDVKM. CDR3 in DNA: TGTGCCAGCAGTCCCCGGACAGGGTTTTTGGAAAACACTGAAGCTTTCTTT. Translating it yields CASSPRTGFLENTEAFF.